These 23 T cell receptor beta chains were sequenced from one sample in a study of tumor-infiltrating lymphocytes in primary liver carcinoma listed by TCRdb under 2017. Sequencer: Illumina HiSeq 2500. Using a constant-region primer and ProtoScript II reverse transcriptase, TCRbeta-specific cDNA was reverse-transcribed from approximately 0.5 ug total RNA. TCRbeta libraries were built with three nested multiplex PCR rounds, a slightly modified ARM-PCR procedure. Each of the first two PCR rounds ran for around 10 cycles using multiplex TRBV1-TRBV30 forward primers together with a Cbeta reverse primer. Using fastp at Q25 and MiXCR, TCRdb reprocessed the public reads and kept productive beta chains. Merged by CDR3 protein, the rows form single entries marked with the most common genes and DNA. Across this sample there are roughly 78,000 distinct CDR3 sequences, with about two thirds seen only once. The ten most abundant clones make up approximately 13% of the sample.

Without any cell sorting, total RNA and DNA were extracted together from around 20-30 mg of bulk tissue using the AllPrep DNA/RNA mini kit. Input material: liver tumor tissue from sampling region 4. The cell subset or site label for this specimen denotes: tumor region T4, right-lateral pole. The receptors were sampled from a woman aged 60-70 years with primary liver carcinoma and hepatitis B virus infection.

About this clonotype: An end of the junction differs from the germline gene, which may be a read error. The CDR3 is CTSSLTLGHGYRGEQFF. In DNA, the CDR3 is TGTACCAGCAGCTTAACCCTCGGACATGGGTACAGGGGTGAGCAGTTCTTC. This sequence joins TRBV11-2 and TRBJ2-1, with 7 bases aligning to TRBD1. The CDR3 spans 17 residues. From germline, CDR1 is SGHAT and CDR2 FQNNGV. Full variable domain (rest looked up from reference TRBV11-2 and TRBJ2-1): EAGVAQSPRYKIIEKRQSVAFWCNPISGHATLYWYQQILGQGPKLLIQFQNNGVVDDSQLPKDRFSAERLKGVDSTLKIQPAKLEDSAVYLCTSSLTLGHGYRGEQFFGPGTRLTVL.

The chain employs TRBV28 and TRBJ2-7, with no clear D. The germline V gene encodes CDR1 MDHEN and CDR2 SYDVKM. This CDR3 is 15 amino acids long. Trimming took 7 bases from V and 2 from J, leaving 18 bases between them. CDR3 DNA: TGTGCCAGCAATGCCACAGATTCCCTGACCTACGAGCAGTACTTC. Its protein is CASNATDSLTYEQYF.

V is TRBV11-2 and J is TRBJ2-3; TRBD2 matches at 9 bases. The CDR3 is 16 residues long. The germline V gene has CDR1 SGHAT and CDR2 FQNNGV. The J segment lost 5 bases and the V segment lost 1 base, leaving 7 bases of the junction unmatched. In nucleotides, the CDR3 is TGTGCCAGCAGCTTAGTACGACTAGCGGTAATAGATACGCAGTATTTT. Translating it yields CASSLVRLAVIDTQYF.

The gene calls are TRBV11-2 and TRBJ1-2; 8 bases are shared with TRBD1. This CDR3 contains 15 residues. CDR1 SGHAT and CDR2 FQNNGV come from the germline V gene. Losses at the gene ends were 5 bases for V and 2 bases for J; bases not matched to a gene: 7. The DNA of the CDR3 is TGTGCCAGCAGCATAACCAGGGGGCCGAACTATGGCTACACCTTC. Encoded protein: CASSITRGPNYGYTF.

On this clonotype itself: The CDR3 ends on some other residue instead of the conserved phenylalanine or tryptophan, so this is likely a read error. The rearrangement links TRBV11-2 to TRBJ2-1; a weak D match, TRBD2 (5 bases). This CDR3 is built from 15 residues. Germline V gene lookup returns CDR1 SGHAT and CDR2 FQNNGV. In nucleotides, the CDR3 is TGTGCATGCAGCTTGCCGGGATTATGGGACAATGAGCAGTTCTTG. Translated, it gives CACSLPGLWDNEQFL.

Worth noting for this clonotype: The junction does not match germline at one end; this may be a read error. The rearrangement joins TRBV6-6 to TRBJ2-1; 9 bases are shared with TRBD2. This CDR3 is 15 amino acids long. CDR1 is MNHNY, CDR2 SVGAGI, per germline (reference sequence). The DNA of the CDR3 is TGTGCCAGCAGTTCCGGGACTAGCCATTACAGTGAGCAGTTCTTC. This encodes CASSSGTSHYSEQFF.

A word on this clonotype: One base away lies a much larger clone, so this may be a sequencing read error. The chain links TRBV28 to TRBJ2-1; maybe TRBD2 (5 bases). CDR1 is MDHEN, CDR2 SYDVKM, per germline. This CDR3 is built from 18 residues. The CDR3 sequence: CVSSRGGHWSLDGDEQFF. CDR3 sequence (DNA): TGTGTCAGCAGCCGCGGAGGTCATTGGTCCCTTGACGGTGATGAGCAGTTCTTC.

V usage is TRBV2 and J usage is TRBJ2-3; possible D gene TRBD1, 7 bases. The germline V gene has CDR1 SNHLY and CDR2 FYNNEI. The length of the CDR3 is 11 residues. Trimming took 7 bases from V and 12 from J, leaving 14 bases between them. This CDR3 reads CASTQGGIQYF. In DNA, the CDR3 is TGTGCCAGCACTCAGGGGGGTATTCAGTATTTT.

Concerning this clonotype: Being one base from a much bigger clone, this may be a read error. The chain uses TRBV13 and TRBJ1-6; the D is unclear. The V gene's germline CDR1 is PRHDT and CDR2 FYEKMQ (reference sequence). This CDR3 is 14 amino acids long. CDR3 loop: CASSASAWNSPFHF. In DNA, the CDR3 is TGTGCCAGCAGCGCCTCAGCGTGGAATTCACCCTTCCACTTT.

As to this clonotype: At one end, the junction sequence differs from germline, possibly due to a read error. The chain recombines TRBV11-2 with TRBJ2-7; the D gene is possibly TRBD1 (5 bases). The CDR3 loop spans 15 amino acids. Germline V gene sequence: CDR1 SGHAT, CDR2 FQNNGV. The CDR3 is CASSLRWTWENEQYF. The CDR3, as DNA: TGTGCCAGTAGCTTACGATGGACATGGGAAAACGAGCAGTACTTC.

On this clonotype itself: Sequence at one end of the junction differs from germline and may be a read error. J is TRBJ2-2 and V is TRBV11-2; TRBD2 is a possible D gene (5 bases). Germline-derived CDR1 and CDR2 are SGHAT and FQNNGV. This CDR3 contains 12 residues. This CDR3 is CASTDAAGVLLF. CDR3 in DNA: TGTGCCAGCACCGACGCAGCCGGGGTGCTGCTTTTT. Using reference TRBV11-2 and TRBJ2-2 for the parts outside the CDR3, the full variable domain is EAGVAQSPRYKIIEKRQSVAFWCNPISGHATLYWYQQILGQGPKLLIQFQNNGVVDDSQLPKDRFSAERLKGVDSTLKIQPAKLEDSAVYLCASTDAAGVLLFGEGSRLTVL.

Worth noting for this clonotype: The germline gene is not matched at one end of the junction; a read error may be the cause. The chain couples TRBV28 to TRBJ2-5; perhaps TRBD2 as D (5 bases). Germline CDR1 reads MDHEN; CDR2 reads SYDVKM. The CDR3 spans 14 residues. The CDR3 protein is CAGSLWPEEETQYF. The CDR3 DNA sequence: TGTGCCGGCAGTTTATGGCCGGAGGAAGAGACCCAGTACTTC. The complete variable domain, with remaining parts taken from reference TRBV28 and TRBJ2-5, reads DVKVTQSSRYLVKRTGEKVFLECVQDMDHENMFWYRQDPGLGLRLIYFSYDVKMKEKGDIPEGYSVSREKKERFSLILESASTNQTSMYLCAGSLWPEEETQYFGPGTRLLVL.

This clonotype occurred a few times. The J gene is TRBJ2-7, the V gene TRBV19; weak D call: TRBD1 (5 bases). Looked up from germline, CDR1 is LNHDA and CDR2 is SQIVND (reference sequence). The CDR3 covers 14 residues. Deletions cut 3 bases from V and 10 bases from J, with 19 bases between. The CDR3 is CASSIGRGQRKQYF. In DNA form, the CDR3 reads TGTGCCAGTAGTATTGGTCGAGGACAAAGGAAACAGTACTTC.

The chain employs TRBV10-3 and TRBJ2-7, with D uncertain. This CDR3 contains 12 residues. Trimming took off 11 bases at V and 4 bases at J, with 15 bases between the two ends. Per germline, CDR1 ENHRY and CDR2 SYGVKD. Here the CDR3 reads CAVASPTYEQYF. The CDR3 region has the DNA TGTGCCGTTGCGTCCCCTACTTACGAGCAGTACTTC.

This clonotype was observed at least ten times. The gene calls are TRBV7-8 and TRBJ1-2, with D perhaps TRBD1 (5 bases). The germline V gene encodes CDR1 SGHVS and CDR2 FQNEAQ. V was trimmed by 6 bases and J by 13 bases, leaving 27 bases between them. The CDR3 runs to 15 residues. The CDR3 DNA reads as TGTGCCAGCAGTGCAGAGGCGGGTTCGGGGCTCCGGTTCACCTTC. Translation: CASSAEAGSGLRFTF.

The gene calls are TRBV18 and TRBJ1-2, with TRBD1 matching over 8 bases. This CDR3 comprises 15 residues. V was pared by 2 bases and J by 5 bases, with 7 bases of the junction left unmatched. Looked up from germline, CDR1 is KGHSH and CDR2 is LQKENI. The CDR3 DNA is TGTGCCAGCTCACCAACGGGACAGGTGGCTTATGGCTACACCTTC. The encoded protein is CASSPTGQVAYGYTF.

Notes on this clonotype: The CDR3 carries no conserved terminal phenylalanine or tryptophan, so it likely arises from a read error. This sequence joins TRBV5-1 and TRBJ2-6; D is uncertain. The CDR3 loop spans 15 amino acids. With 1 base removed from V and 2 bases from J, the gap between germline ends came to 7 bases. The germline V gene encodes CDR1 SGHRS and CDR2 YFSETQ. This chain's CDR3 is CASSLIQAGANVLTL. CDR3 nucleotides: TGCGCCAGCAGCTTGATCCAGGCTGGGGCCAACGTCCTGACTCTC.

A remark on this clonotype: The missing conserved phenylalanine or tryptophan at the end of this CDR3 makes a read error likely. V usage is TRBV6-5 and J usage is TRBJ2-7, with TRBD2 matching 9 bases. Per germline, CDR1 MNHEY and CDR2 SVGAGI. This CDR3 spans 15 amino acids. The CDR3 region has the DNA TGTGTCAGCAGTGCGGCGGCGGGAGGGTACTACGAGCAGTACTTG. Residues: CVSSAAAGGYYEQYL.

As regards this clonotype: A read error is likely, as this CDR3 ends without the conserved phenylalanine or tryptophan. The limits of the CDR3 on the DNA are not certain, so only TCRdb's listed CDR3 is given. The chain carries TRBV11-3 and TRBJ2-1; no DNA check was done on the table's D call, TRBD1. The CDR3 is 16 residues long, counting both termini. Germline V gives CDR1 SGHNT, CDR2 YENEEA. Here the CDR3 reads CASNLAVIQGAFEHFL.

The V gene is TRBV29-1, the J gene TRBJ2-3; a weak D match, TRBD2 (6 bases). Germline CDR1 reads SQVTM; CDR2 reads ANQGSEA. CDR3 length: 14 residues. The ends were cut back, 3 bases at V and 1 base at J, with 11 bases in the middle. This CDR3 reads CSVERAGRTDTQYF. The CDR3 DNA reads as TGCAGCGTTGAGCGGGCGGGGCGCACAGATACGCAGTATTTT.

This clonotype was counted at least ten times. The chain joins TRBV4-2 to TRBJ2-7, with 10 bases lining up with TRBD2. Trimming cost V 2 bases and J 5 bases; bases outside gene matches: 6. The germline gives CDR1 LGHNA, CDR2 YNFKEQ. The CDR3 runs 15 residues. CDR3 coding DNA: TGTGCCAGCAGCCAACAGCGGGAGGGCGGGCACGAGCAGTACTTC. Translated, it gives CASSQQREGGHEQYF.

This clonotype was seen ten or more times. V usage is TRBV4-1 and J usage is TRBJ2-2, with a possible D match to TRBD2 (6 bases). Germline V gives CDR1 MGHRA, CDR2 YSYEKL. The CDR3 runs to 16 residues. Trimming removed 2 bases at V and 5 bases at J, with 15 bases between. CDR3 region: CASSQWYSGSTGELFF. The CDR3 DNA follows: TGCGCCAGCAGCCAATGGTATAGCGGAAGTACCGGGGAGCTGTTTTTT.

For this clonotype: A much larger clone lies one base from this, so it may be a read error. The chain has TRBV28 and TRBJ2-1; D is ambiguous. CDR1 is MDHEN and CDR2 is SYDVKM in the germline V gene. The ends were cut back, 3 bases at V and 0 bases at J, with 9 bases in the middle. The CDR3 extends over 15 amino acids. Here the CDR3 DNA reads TGTGCCAGCAGTTTGGGGAACAGCTCCTACAATGAGCAGTTCTTC. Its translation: CASSLGNSSYNEQFF.